The 7 T cell receptor beta chains listed next were all sequenced from one sample in a study of T cells after yellow fever vaccination (dated by TCRdb to the late 2010s). The method behind the library was 5' RACE. Reads for this sample came from an Illumina HiSeq 2500. The raw public reads went through TCRdb reprocessing: fastp at Q25, MiXCR clone calling, in-frame beta chains kept. Duplicate CDR3 protein sequences are folded into a single record with the most common DNA and genes. Recorded for this sample are roughly 85,000 distinct CDR3 sequences; 10% to 15% of them occurred a single time. The top ten clones comprise 20% to 25% of the sample. This specimen's treatment or condition label, interpreted: live attenuated yellow fever vaccine strain. This specimen was CD8+ T cells not binding an NS4B(214-222) dextramer, sorted from PBMCs, taken roughly 20 days after the first yellow fever vaccination. In the paper's terms, the cell subset or site label means: NS4B epitope dextramer-negative CD8 T cells. These receptors were obtained from a young man who received the YFV17D yellow fever vaccine.

The chain employs TRBV7-9 and TRBJ2-7; 8 positions match TRBD1. This CDR3 comprises 16 residues. From germline, CDR1 is SEHNR and CDR2 FQNEAQ (reference sequence). V gave up 1 base and J gave up 2 bases; unmatched junction bases: 7. The DNA of the CDR3 is TGTGCCAGCAGCTTAGTTGGACAGGGACCAACCTACGAGCAGTACGTC. It is translated as CASSLVGQGPTYEQYV.

This clonotype was picked up a small number of times. The chain links TRBV7-2 to TRBJ2-1, with a tentative D call TRBD2 (6 bases). The CDR3 runs to 13 residues. V dropped 7 bases and J dropped 1 base, with 8 bases sitting between them. Germline-derived CDR1 and CDR2 are SGHTA and FQGNSA. CDR3 protein: CASTGGSYNEQFF. The DNA of the CDR3 is TGTGCCAGCACCGGGGGATCCTACAATGAGCAGTTCTTC.

This clonotype was counted many times. One end of the junction is discordant with germline, which a read error may explain. CDR3 coding DNA: TGCGCCAGCAGCTTGGTGGGAAACACCGGGGAGCTGTTTTTT. Protein sequence: CASSLVGNTGELFF. The rearrangement links TRBV27 to TRBJ2-2, with D hard to call. The CDR3 length is 14 residues. The germline CDR1 and CDR2 sequences are MNHEY and SMNVEV (reference sequence).

The chain is built from TRBV12-5 and TRBJ2-5, with D uncertain. CDR3 length: 15 amino acids. The germline V and J ends were trimmed by 2 bases and 4 bases, with 14 bases remaining between them. Per germline, CDR1 LGHNT and CDR2 FRNRAP. The CDR3 loop is CASGLPLVDAETQYF. The CDR3 DNA sequence: TGTGCTAGTGGTTTGCCCCTCGTCGATGCAGAGACCCAGTACTTC. Drawing the rest from reference TRBV12-5 and TRBJ2-5, the complete variable domain is DARVTQTPRHKVTEMGQEVTMRCQPILGHNTVFWYRQTMMQGLELLAYFRNRAPLDDSGMPKDRFSAEMPDATLATLKIQPSEPRDSAVYFCASGLPLVDAETQYFGPGTRLLVL.

The chain carries TRBV7-6 and TRBJ1-4, with 8 bases lining up with TRBD1. Unmatched junction bases numbered 7, after V lost 2 bases and J lost 11 bases. The CDR3 totals 14 residues. The germline V gene has CDR1 SGHVS and CDR2 FNYEAQ. CDR3 region: CASSLKVGDRKLFF. In DNA form, the CDR3 reads TGTGCCAGCAGCTTAAAGGTGGGGGACAGGAAACTGTTTTTT.

This sequence joins TRBV29-1 and TRBJ1-2; perhaps TRBD1 as D (6 bases). Germline-derived CDR1 and CDR2 are SQVTM and ANQGSEA. The V and J ends lost 7 bases and 5 bases respectively, with 14 bases between them. This CDR3 comprises 12 residues. The CDR3 nucleotides read TGCAGCGCCTCCGGGACACGTTATGGCTACACCTTC. It specifies CSASGTRYGYTF.

This clonotype has only a few counts. This chain links TRBV5-5 with TRBJ2-4; D ambiguous. Germline-derived CDR1 and CDR2 are SGHKS and YYEKEE (reference sequence). Trimming removed 4 bases from V and 0 bases from J, with 11 bases in between. The CDR3 spans 15 residues. The CDR3 reads CASSLIEVAKNIQYF. CDR3 coding DNA: TGTGCCAGCAGCCTAATCGAAGTAGCCAAAAACATTCAGTACTTC.